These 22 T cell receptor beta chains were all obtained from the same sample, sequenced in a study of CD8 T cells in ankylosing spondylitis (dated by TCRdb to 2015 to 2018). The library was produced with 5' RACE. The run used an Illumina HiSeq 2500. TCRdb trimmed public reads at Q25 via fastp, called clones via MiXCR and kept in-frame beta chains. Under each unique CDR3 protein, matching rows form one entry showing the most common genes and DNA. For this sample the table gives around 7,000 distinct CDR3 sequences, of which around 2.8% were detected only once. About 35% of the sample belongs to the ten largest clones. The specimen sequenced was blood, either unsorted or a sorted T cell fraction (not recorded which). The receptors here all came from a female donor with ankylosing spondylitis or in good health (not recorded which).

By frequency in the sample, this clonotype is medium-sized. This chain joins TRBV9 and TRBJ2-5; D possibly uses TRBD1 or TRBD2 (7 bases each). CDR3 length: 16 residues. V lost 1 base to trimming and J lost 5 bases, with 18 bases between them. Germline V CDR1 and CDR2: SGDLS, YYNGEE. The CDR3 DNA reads TGTGCCAGCAGCGTATCCCTCCAGGGGGGGCGGGAGACCCAGTACTTC. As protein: CASSVSLQGGRETQYF.

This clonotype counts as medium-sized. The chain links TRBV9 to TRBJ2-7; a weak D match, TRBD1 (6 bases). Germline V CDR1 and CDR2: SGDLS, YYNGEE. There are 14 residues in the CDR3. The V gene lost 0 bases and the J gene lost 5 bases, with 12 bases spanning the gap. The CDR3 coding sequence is TGTGCCAGCAGCGTAGGGGACAAGGACGACGAGCAGTACTTC. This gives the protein CASSVGDKDDEQYF.

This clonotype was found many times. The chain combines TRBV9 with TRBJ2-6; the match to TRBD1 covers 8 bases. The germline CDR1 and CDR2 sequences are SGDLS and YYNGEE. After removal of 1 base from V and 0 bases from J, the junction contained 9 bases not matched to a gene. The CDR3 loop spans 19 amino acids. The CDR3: CASSVFVGTGGSGANVLTF. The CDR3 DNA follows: TGTGCCAGCAGCGTATTTGTTGGGACAGGAGGCTCTGGGGCCAACGTCCTGACTTTC.

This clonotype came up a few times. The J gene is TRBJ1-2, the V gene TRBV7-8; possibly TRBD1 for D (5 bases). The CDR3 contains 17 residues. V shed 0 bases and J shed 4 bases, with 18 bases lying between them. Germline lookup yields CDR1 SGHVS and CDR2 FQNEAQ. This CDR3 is CASSLAPGTRDGYGYTF. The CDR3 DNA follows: TGTGCCAGCAGCTTAGCCCCTGGGACCCGGGACGGCTATGGCTACACCTTC.

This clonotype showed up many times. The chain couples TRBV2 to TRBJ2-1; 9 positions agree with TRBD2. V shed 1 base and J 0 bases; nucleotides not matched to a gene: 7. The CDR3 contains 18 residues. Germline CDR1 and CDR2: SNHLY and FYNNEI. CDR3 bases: TGTGCCAGCAGTGAAGGGGAGCTAGCGGGGAGCTCCTACAATGAGCAGTTCTTC. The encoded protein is CASSEGELAGSSYNEQFF.

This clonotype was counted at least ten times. CDR3 sequence (DNA): TGTGCCAGCAGCGCAGGGACAGCGGCTAATTCACCCCTCCACTTT. This translates into CASSAGTAANSPLHF. The chain combines TRBV9 with TRBJ1-6; TRBD1 matches at 7 bases. V was pared by 3 bases and J by 6 bases, with 6 bases of the junction left unmatched. There are 15 residues in the CDR3. Germline V gene sequence: CDR1 SGDLS, CDR2 YYNGEE.

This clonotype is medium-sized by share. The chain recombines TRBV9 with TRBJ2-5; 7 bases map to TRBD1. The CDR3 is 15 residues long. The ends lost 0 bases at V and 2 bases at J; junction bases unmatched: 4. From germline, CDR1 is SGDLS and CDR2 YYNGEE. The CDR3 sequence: CASSVGTGYQETQYF. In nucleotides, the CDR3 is TGTGCCAGCAGCGTAGGGACAGGCTATCAAGAGACCCAGTACTTC.

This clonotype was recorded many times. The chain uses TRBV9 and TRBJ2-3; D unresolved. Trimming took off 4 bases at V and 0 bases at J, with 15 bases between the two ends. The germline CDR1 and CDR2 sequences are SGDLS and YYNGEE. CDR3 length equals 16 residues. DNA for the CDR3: TGTGCCAGCAGCTCCGAATTGGGGTCTAGCACAGATACGCAGTATTTT. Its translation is CASSSELGSSTDTQYF.

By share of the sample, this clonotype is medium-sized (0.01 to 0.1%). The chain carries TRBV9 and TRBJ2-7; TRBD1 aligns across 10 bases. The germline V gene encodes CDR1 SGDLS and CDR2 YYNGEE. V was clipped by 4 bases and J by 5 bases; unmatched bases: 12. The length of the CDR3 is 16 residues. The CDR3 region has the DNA TGTGCCAGCAGCCCTCCCACGGGGACAGGGGCCGACGAGCAGTACTTC. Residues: CASSPPTGTGADEQYF.

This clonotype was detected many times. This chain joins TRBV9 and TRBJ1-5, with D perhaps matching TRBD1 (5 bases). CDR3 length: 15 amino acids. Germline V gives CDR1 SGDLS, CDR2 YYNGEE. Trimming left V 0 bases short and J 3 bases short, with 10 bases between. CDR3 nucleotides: TGTGCCAGCAGCGTAGCTGGGGGGATCAATCAGCCCCAGCATTTT. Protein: CASSVAGGINQPQHF.

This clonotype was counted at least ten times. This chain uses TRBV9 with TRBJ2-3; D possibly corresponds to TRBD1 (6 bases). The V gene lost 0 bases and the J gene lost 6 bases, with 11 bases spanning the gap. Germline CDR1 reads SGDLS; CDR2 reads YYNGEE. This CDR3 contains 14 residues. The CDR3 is CASSVEGDGDTQYF. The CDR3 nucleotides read TGTGCCAGCAGCGTAGAGGGGGACGGCGATACGCAGTATTTT. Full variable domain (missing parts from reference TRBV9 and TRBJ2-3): DSGVTQTPKHLITATGQRVTLRCSPRSGDLSVYWYQQSLDQGLQFLIQYYNGEERAKGNILERFSAQQFPDLHSELNLSSLELGDSALYFCASSVEGDGDTQYFGPGTRLTVL.

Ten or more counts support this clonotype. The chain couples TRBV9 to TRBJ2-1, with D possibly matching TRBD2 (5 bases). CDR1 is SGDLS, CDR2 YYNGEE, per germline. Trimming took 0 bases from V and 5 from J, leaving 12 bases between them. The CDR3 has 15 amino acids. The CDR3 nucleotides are TGTGCCAGCAGCGTAGGCGGTGACTACAACAATGAGCAGTTCTTC. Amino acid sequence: CASSVGGDYNNEQFF.

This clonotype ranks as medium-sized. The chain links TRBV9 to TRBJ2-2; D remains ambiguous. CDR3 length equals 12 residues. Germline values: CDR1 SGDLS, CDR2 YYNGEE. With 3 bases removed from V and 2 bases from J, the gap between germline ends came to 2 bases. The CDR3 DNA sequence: TGTGCCAGCAGCGAAAACACCGGGGAGCTGTTTTTT. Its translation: CASSENTGELFF. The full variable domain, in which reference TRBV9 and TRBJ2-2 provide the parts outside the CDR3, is DSGVTQTPKHLITATGQRVTLRCSPRSGDLSVYWYQQSLDQGLQFLIQYYNGEERAKGNILERFSAQQFPDLHSELNLSSLELGDSALYFCASSENTGELFFGEGSRLTVL.

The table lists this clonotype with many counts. CDR3 coding DNA: TGTGCCAGCAGCGGATCCGGGACAGGGGGAGAGACCCAGTACTTC. Amino acid sequence: CASSGSGTGGETQYF. J is TRBJ2-5 and V is TRBV9; TRBD1 agrees at 11 bases. This CDR3 comprises 15 residues. With 3 bases clipped from V and 4 bases from J, the junction kept 5 bases outside the gene matches. CDR1 and CDR2 from the germline V gene are SGDLS and YYNGEE.

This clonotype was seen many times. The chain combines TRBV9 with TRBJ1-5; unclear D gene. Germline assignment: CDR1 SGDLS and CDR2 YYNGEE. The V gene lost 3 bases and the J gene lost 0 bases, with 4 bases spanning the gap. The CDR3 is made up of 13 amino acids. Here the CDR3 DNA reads TGTGCCAGCAGCGGCGTTAGCAATCAGCCCCAGCATTTT. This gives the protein CASSGVSNQPQHF.

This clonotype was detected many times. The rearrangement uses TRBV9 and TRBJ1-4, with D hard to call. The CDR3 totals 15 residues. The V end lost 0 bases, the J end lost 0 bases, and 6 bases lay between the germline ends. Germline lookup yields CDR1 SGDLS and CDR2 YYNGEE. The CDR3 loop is CASSVEGTTNEKLFF. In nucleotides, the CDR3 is TGTGCCAGCAGCGTAGAAGGAACAACTAATGAAAAACTGTTTTTT.

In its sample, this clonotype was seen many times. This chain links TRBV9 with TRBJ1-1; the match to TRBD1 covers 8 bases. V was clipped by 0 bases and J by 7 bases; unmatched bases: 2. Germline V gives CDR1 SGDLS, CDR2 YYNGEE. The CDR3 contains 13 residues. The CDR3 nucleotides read TGTGCCAGCAGCGTAGAGGACAGGGATGAAGCTTTCTTT. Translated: CASSVEDRDEAFF.

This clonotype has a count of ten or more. The CDR3 coding sequence is TGTGCCAGCAGCGTGGGGGGACAGATGAACACTGAAGCTTTCTTT. Amino acid sequence: CASSVGGQMNTEAFF. V and J are TRBV9 and TRBJ1-1; 7 positions agree with TRBD1. CDR1 is SGDLS and CDR2 is YYNGEE in the germline V gene. Trimming at V came to 2 bases and at J to 0 bases, leaving 4 bases not matched to a gene. This CDR3 region has 15 residues.

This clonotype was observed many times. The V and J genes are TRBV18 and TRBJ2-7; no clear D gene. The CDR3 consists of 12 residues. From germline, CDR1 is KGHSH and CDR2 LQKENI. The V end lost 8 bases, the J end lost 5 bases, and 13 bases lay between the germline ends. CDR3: CASPTGVHEQYF. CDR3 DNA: TGTGCCAGCCCAACCGGTGTCCACGAGCAGTACTTC.

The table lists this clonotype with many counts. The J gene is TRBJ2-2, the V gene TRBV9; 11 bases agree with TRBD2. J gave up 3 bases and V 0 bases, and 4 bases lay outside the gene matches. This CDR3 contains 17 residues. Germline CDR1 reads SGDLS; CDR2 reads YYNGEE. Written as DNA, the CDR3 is TGTGCCAGCAGCGTAGGGTCTAGCGGGGGGTACACCGGGGAGCTGTTTTTT. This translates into CASSVGSSGGYTGELFF.

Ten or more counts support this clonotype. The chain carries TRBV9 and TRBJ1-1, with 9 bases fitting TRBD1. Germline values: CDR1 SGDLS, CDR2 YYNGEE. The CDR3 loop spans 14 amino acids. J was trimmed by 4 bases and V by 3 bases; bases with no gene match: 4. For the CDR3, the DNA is TGTGCCAGCAGCGCTGGACAGGGGCCCACTGAAGCTTTCTTT. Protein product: CASSAGQGPTEAFF.

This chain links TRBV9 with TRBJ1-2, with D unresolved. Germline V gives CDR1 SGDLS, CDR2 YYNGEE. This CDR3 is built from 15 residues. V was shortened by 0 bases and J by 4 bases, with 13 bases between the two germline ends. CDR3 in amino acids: CASSVGVDGSYGYTF. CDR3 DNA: TGTGCCAGCAGCGTAGGGGTGGATGGCTCCTATGGCTACACCTTC.